Listed here are 14 T cell receptor beta chains from one sample, sequenced in a study of T cell responses to AZD1222 COVID-19 vaccine. The repertoire was sequenced with immunoSEQ multiplex PCR; TCRdb's copy has only in-frame clones and lacks some. The repertoire holds 100,000 to 150,000 clones, with approximately 88% as singletons. The sample here was peripheral blood, taken on day 0 of AZD1222 vaccination. These receptor sequences come from an adult in good health.

The V gene is TRBV3-1 (or the pseudogene TRBV3-2), the J gene TRBJ1-5; 7 bases are shared with TRBD1. Germline V CDR1 and CDR2: LGHDT, YNNKEL (reference sequence). The CDR3 loop spans 15 amino acids. J lost 4 bases, V lost 3 bases, and 6 bases had no gene match. This CDR3 reads CASSHGDSQNQPQHF. CDR3 nucleotide sequence: TGTGCCAGCAGCCACGGGGACAGCCAAAATCAGCCCCAGCATTTT.

The CDR3 DNA reads as TGTGCCAGCAGTTTAGGTAATGAGCAGTTCTTC. Its protein product is CASSLGNEQFF. The rearrangement joins TRBV12-3 or TRBV12-4 to TRBJ2-1; D gene uncertain. The CDR3 consists of 11 residues. V was cut by 1 base and J by 7 bases, with 2 bases left in between.

The chain uses TRBV5-1 and TRBJ2-1; 9 bases fit TRBD2. The germline V gene encodes CDR1 SGHRS and CDR2 YFSETQ. The CDR3 runs to 13 residues. V shed 6 bases, J shed 9 bases, and the junction held 7 bases outside the gene matches. The CDR3 sequence: CASTPGLAIEQFF. The CDR3 nucleotides are TGCGCCAGCACCCCGGGACTAGCCATTGAGCAGTTCTTC. Full variable domain (missing parts from reference TRBV5-1 and TRBJ2-1): KAGVTQTPRYLIKTRGQQVTLSCSPISGHRSVSWYQQTPGQGLQFLFEYFSETQRNKGNFPGRFSGRQFSNSRSEMNVSTLELGDSALYLCASTPGLAIEQFFGPGTRLTVL.

The V call is TRBV7-9, the J call TRBJ1-5, with no clear D. V shed 5 bases and J shed 7 bases, with 21 bases lying between them. This CDR3 has 16 amino acids. Germline CDR1 SEHNR, CDR2 FQNEAQ (reference sequence). The CDR3 here is CASSPEPGPVEQPQHF. CDR3 bases: TGTGCCAGCAGCCCTGAACCTGGCCCCGTGGAACAGCCCCAGCATTTT. The whole variable domain, remainder taken from reference TRBV7-9 and TRBJ1-5, is DTGVSQNPRHKITKRGQNVTFRCDPISEHNRLYWYRQTLGQGPEFLTYFQNEAQLEKSRLLSDRFSAERPKGSFSTLEIQRTEQGDSAMYLCASSPEPGPVEQPQHFGDGTRLSIL.

The chain links TRBV5-6 to TRBJ2-6, with D maybe TRBD1 (5 bases). Trimming cost V 2 bases and J 4 bases, with 16 bases left between them. This CDR3 region has 17 residues. The V gene's germline CDR1 is SGHDT and CDR2 YYEEEE. The DNA for the CDR3 is TGTGCCAGCAGCTTTAACCTGGGGCCAGTAGGGGCCAACGTCCTGACTTTC. It specifies CASSFNLGPVGANVLTF.

J is TRBJ1-1 and V is TRBV10-3; a possible D gene is TRBD1 (6 bases). The V and J ends lost 6 bases and 1 base respectively, with 9 bases between them. CDR1 is ENHRY, CDR2 SYGVKD, per germline. This CDR3 contains 13 residues. CDR3 bases: TGTGCCATCAGCAAACAGGGGAACACTGAAGCTTTCTTT. The encoded protein is CAISKQGNTEAFF.

In this sample, this clone turned up many times. The V and J genes are TRBV9 and TRBJ2-1; D might be TRBD2 (6 bases). V was shortened by 4 bases and J by 7 bases, with 15 bases between the two germline ends. Germline V gene data show CDR1 as SGDLS and CDR2 as YYNGEE. The CDR3 loop spans 14 amino acids. Here the CDR3 reads CASSLGGAWNEQFF. The CDR3 DNA sequence: TGTGCCAGCAGCCTCGGCGGGGCCTGGAATGAGCAGTTCTTC.

In this sample, this clone turned up once. The rearrangement joins TRBV7-9 to TRBJ1-2; D is possibly TRBD1 (6 bases). V lost 0 bases and J lost 5, with 13 bases in between. The CDR3 covers 15 residues. The germline V gene has CDR1 SEHNR and CDR2 FQNEAQ (reference sequence). CDR3 coding DNA: TGTGCCAGCAGCTTAGCGGGGGGCTCAGGGTATGGCTACACCTTC. It encodes CASSLAGGSGYGYTF.

The genes are TRBV12-3 or TRBV12-4 and TRBJ2-5; D unclear. The CDR3 length is 11 residues. Trimming took 5 bases from V and 2 from J, leaving 3 bases between them. CDR3 sequence reads: CASSVQETQYF. In DNA, the CDR3 is TGTGCCAGCAGTGTGCAAGAGACCCAGTACTTC.

This rearrangement joins TRBV3-1 (or the pseudogene TRBV3-2) to TRBJ2-7, with D hard to call. V was trimmed by 0 bases and J by 10 bases, leaving 13 bases between them. The germline gives CDR1 LGHDT, CDR2 YNNKEL (reference sequence). The CDR3 covers 13 residues. This CDR3 is CASSQDNTVRQYF. CDR3 nucleotide sequence: TGTGCCAGCAGCCAAGATAATACCGTCCGCCAGTACTTC.

The chain is built from TRBV6-6 and TRBJ2-3; 8 positions agree with TRBD1. The CDR3 spans 14 residues. CDR1 MNHNY and CDR2 SVGAGI come from the germline V gene (reference sequence). V gave up 5 bases and J gave up 5 bases; unmatched junction bases: 6. The CDR3 sequence is CASSVRGPGDTQYF. CDR3 DNA: TGTGCCAGCAGTGTCAGGGGGCCGGGAGATACGCAGTATTTT.

The chain recombines TRBV12-3 or TRBV12-4 with TRBJ1-1, with 7 bases aligning to TRBD1. V lost 2 bases and J lost 7; bases outside the gene matches: 4. This CDR3 has 13 amino acids. The CDR3 is CASSLQWTGEAFF. CDR3 coding DNA: TGTGCCAGCAGTTTACAGTGGACAGGTGAAGCTTTCTTT.

This clone appeared a few times. Other DNA sequences of this sample code for an identical CDR3. The rearrangement joins TRBV5-4 to TRBJ1-3; no clear D gene. This CDR3 is 14 amino acids long. Germline CDR1 is SGHNT and CDR2 is YYREEE (reference sequence). V was clipped by 0 bases and J by 0 bases, with 4 bases between them. The CDR3 DNA follows: TGTGCCAGCAGCTTGGGTAGCTCTGGAAACACCATATATTTT. Encoded protein: CASSLGSSGNTIYF.

This clone was found a few times. The chain links TRBV7-9 to TRBJ1-2; D might be TRBD1 (6 bases). The CDR3 contains 15 residues. V was shortened by 5 bases and J by 6 bases, with 19 bases between the two germline ends. Germline assignment: CDR1 SEHNR and CDR2 FQNEAQ (reference sequence). CDR3: CASSRDTTPMNGYTF. CDR3 coding DNA: TGTGCCAGCAGCCGGGACACAACCCCCATGAATGGCTACACCTTC.